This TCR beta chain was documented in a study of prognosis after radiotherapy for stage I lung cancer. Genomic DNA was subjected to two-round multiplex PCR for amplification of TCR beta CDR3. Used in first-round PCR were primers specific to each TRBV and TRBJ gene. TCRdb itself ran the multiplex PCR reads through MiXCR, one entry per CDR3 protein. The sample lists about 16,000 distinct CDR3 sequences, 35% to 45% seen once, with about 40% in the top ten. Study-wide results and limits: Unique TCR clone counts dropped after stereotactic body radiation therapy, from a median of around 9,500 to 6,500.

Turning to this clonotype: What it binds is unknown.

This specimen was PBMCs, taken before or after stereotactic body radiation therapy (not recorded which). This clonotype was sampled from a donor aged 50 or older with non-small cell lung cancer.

In DNA form, the CDR3 reads TGTGCCAGCAGTCTAATCACCGGGCTCTATGGCTACACCTTC. As protein: CASSLITGLYGYTF. V is TRBV12-3 or TRBV12-4 and J is TRBJ1-2, with no clear D. Trimming left V 5 bases short and J 4 bases short, with 14 bases between. The length of the CDR3 is 14 residues.